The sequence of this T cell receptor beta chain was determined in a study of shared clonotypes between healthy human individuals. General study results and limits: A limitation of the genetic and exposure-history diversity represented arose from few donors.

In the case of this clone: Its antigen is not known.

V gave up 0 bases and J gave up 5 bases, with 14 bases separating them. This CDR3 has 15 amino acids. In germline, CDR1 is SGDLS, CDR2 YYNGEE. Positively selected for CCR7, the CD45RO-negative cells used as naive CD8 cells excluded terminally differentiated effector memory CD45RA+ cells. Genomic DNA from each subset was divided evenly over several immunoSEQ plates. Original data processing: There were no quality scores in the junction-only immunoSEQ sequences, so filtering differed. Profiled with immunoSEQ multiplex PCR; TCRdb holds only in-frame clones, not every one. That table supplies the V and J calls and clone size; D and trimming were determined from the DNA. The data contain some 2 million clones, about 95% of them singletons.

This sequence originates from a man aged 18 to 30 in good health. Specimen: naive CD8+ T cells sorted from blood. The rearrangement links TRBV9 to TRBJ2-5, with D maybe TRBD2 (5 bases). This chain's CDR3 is CASSVGAEGPETQYF. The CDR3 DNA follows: TGTGCCAGCAGCGTAGGGGCTGAGGGTCCGGAGACCCAGTACTTC.